This record looks at one T cell receptor beta chain sequence and its context. The germline V gene has CDR1 SGHRS and CDR2 YFSETQ. V shed 2 bases and J 2 bases; nucleotides not matched to a gene: 7. This CDR3 contains 15 residues. The data were produced by immunoSEQ multiplex PCR, yet TCRdb's version contains in-frame clones alone and is incomplete. The sample lists 87,000 or so clones, roughly 89% seen once, with more than 2% in the top ten. The sample originates from a study of PD-L1 blockade in urothelial cancer. Time point defined: pretreatment peripheral blood. This sequence was found in a man in his 60s with urothelial cancer. The rearrangement uses TRBV5-1 and TRBJ2-7, with TRBD1 identical over 7 bases. The material sequenced was PBMCs, taken around atezolizumab (anti-PD-L1) treatment. CDR3 sequence reads: CASSLSWTGAYEQYF. CDR3 DNA sequence: TGCGCCAGCAGCTTAAGTTGGACAGGCGCCTACGAGCAGTACTTC.